A single sample gave rise to the 20 T cell receptor beta chains below, sequenced in a study of CD8 T cells in Susac syndrome. Random hexamers were used to reverse transcribe the RNA input (about 0.5 to 1 ug). MiXCR, run by TCRdb on the immunoSEQ multiplex PCR reads, gives a single entry per CDR3 protein. This sample has some 150,000 distinct CDR3 sequences, with roughly 94% found just once. The sequenced sample was CD4+ T cells from PBMCs. These receptors came from a human donor in good health.

The V call is TRBV21-1, the J call TRBJ2-5; TRBD1 was called by the table and not checked on the DNA. TRBV21-1 is a pseudogene segment. The CDR3 loop spans 14 amino acids. The CDR3 nucleotides are TGTGCCAGCAGCAAAGTTTCAGGGGGCGAGACCCAGTACTTC. This codes for CASSKVSGGETQYF.

V and J are TRBV27 and TRBJ2-3; D unresolved. Germline V gene data show CDR1 as MNHEY and CDR2 as SMNVEV (reference sequence). This CDR3 has 13 residues. The V end was cut by 6 bases, the J end by 0 bases, with 7 bases between. CDR3 coding DNA: TGTGCCAGCAGACACACTAGCACAGATACGCAGTATTTT. Amino acids: CASRHTSTDTQYF.

V is TRBV12-3 or TRBV12-4 and J is TRBJ2-1; perhaps D is TRBD1 or TRBD2 (5 bases each). The CDR3 spans 18 residues. Trimming removed 0 bases at V and 1 base at J, with 16 bases between. The CDR3 spells CASSLARSFGGSYNEQFF. The DNA for the CDR3 is TGTGCCAGCAGTTTAGCGAGGTCCTTTGGGGGTTCCTACAATGAGCAGTTCTTC.

The rearrangement uses TRBV19 and TRBJ1-5, with D hard to call. The CDR3 length is 15 residues. V dropped 4 bases and J dropped 0 bases, with 10 bases sitting between them. Per the germline V gene, CDR1 is LNHDA and CDR2 is SQIVND (reference sequence). CDR3 bases: TGTGCCAGTAGTACAGACGGCCATAGCAATCAGCCCCAGCATTTT. Its protein is CASSTDGHSNQPQHF.

In its sample, this clonotype was seen a few times. This rearrangement joins TRBV6-1 to TRBJ2-7; a possible D gene is TRBD2 (6 bases). This CDR3 spans 13 amino acids. CDR1 is MNHNS, CDR2 SASEGT, per germline. Trimming left V 10 bases short and J 7 bases short, with 20 bases between. The CDR3 reads CATQRAPKWEQYF. The CDR3 DNA reads as TGTGCCACCCAGCGGGCCCCGAAGTGGGAGCAGTACTTC.

This sequence joins TRBV3-1 and TRBJ2-5; the match to TRBD2 covers 9 bases. The CDR3 totals 16 residues. V lost 4 bases, J lost 2 bases, and 8 bases stayed unmatched. Germline V gene sequence: CDR1 LGHDT, CDR2 YNNKEL (reference sequence). The CDR3 sequence: CASSPRPSGVQETQYF. The CDR3 DNA follows: TGTGCCAGCAGCCCTAGGCCTAGCGGGGTTCAAGAGACCCAGTACTTC.

The chain carries TRBV5-1 and TRBJ2-5, with D unclear. Germline CDR1 and CDR2: SGHRS and YFSETQ. Trimming shortened V by 4 bases and J by 1 base, and 11 bases separated the two germline ends. CDR3 length: 14 amino acids. In DNA form, the CDR3 reads TGCGCCAGCAGCCCGTTCCCGGGCCAAGAGACCCAGTACTTC. Protein product: CASSPFPGQETQYF.

This clonotype was recorded a few times. The V gene is TRBV28, the J gene TRBJ1-5; tentatively, D is TRBD1 (5 bases). The V end was cut by 5 bases, the J end by 2 bases, with 10 bases between. The CDR3 has 14 amino acids. In germline, CDR1 is MDHEN, CDR2 SYDVKM. CDR3 protein: CASSPRGGNQPQHF. CDR3 nucleotides: TGTGCCAGCAGTCCCCGAGGGGGCAATCAGCCCCAGCATTTT.

This chain connects TRBV29-1 to TRBJ2-2; 11 bases fit TRBD1. CDR1 and CDR2 (germline): SQVTM, ANQGSEA. The length of the CDR3 is 15 residues. V lost 6 bases and J lost 4; bases outside the gene matches: 7. The CDR3: CSVATGTGGTGELFF. Written as DNA, the CDR3 is TGCAGCGTCGCGACCGGGACAGGGGGCACCGGGGAGCTGTTTTTT.

CDR3 sequence reads: CASSQASAQPQHF. The CDR3 nucleotides read TGTGCCAGCAGCCAAGCTTCGGCTCAGCCCCAGCATTTT. This chain connects TRBV3-1 to TRBJ1-5; D gene uncertain. V lost 1 base, J lost 6 bases, and 7 bases lay in between. Germline-derived CDR1 and CDR2 are LGHDT and YNNKEL (reference sequence). The CDR3 extends over 13 amino acids.

This clonotype appeared a single time. The rearrangement links TRBV30 to TRBJ2-7; 10 nucleotides align to TRBD1. The CDR3 totals 15 residues. Germline lookup yields CDR1 GTSNPN and CDR2 SVGIG (reference sequence). Unmatched junction bases numbered 7, after V lost 3 bases and J lost 2 bases. CDR3 bases: TGTGCCTGGAGCCAGACCGGGACAGGGGCCTACGAGCAGTACTTC. This translates into CAWSQTGTGAYEQYF.

This chain joins TRBV12-5 and TRBJ2-2; D call uncertain. Trimming took 3 bases from V and 1 from J, leaving 6 bases between them. There are 14 residues in the CDR3. Germline values: CDR1 LGHNT, CDR2 FRNRAP. The CDR3 protein is CASGLGLNTGELFF. For the CDR3, the DNA is TGTGCTAGTGGTTTAGGCTTGAACACCGGGGAGCTGTTTTTT. The whole variable domain, filled in from reference TRBV12-5 and TRBJ2-2, reads DARVTQTPRHKVTEMGQEVTMRCQPILGHNTVFWYRQTMMQGLELLAYFRNRAPLDDSGMPKDRFSAEMPDATLATLKIQPSEPRDSAVYFCASGLGLNTGELFFGEGSRLTVL.

V is TRBV5-6 and J is TRBJ1-4, with D perhaps TRBD1 (5 bases). Germline V gene sequence: CDR1 SGHDT, CDR2 YYEEEE. V was cut by 7 bases and J by 4 bases, with 17 bases left in between. The CDR3 is 15 amino acids. The CDR3 reads CASGTNRGVNEKLFF. Written as DNA, the CDR3 is TGTGCCAGCGGCACAAACCGGGGCGTTAATGAAAAACTGTTTTTT.

The CDR3 nucleotides read TGCGCCAGCAGGGCGACACGTTCCTCGGGTGGCTACACCTTC. Translated, it gives CASRATRSSGGYTF. The chain is built from TRBV10-1 and TRBJ1-2; D call uncertain. Trimming removed 6 bases from V and 7 bases from J, with 18 bases in between. The CDR3 spans 14 residues. Germline CDR1 WNHNN, CDR2 SYGVQD (reference sequence).

The chain employs TRBV7-9 and TRBJ2-1, with D possibly matching TRBD2 (5 bases). The V end was cut by 5 bases, the J end by 9 bases, with 20 bases between. CDR1 and CDR2 (germline): SEHNR, FQNEAQ (reference sequence). The CDR3 contains 15 residues. CDR3 in DNA: TGTGCCAGCAGCCGGAAGAACGGCTTCGGAGGTGAGCAGTTCTTC. This gives the protein CASSRKNGFGGEQFF.

The V gene is TRBV20-1, the J gene TRBJ2-5; TRBD2 matches at 9 bases. The length of the CDR3 is 16 residues. V lost 6 bases to trimming and J lost 5 bases; unmatched junction nucleotides: 16. The germline V gene has CDR1 DFQATT and CDR2 SNEGSKA (reference sequence). CDR3 DNA: TGCAGTGCCGAAGATATTGGCGGGAGGGCGAAGGAGACCCAGTACTTC. Its translation: CSAEDIGGRAKETQYF.

This chain links TRBV30 with TRBJ1-5, with TRBD1 matching 7 bases. There are 15 residues in the CDR3. Losses at the gene ends were 2 bases for V and 5 bases for J; bases not matched to a gene: 9. In germline, CDR1 is GTSNPN, CDR2 SVGIG (reference sequence). CDR3 residues: CAWSLPGQLHQPQHF. The CDR3 nucleotides are TGTGCCTGGAGTCTACCGGGACAGCTCCATCAGCCCCAGCATTTT.

V is TRBV18 and J is TRBJ2-6, with D maybe TRBD2 (5 bases). Germline V lookup: CDR1 KGHSH, CDR2 LQKENI. This CDR3 is built from 19 residues. V was trimmed by 4 bases and J by 2 bases, leaving 21 bases between them. CDR3 amino acids: CASSQRGLGGGAGANVLTF. CDR3 nucleotides: TGTGCCAGCTCACAGAGAGGACTCGGTGGCGGAGCTGGGGCCAACGTCCTGACTTTC.

The chain links TRBV11-2 to TRBJ1-3; D gene uncertain. Trimming pared 1 base from V and 0 bases from J, leaving 4 bases between. The CDR3 contains 14 residues. The germline CDR1 and CDR2 sequences are SGHAT and FQNNGV. The CDR3 region has the DNA TGTGCCAGCAGCTTAGTTGTCTCTGGAAACACCATATATTTT. It codes for CASSLVVSGNTIYF.

The genes are TRBV27 and TRBJ1-1; unclear D gene. The CDR3 sequence is 15 residues long. Germline V gives CDR1 MNHEY, CDR2 SMNVEV (reference sequence). V was pared by 2 bases and J by 4 bases, with 14 bases between. The DNA of the CDR3 is TGTGCCAGCAGTTTAGAGCCGGGGTTAGTCACTGAAGCTTTCTTT. Its protein is CASSLEPGLVTEAFF.